This T cell receptor (beta chain) was observed in a study of PD-L1 blockade in urothelial cancer. Looking at the study overall: Patients commenced atezolizumab at some point between 2014 and 2015, and it was given at 1,200 mg intravenously every 3 weeks.

The sample holds one count of this clone. Time point described: pretreatment peripheral blood. Germline CDR1 LGHNA, CDR2 YSLEER. The CDR3 extends over 21 amino acids. V was pared by 0 bases and J by 2 bases, with 14 bases of the junction left unmatched. Generated by immunoSEQ multiplex PCR, the TCRdb table keeps only in-frame clones and is missing some. This table holds about 38,000 clones, 70% to 90% found once. This rearrangement joins TRBV4-3 to TRBJ2-1; 12 bases match TRBD2. This receptor was identified in a man aged 80 or over with urothelial cancer. The specimen was PBMCs, collected around atezolizumab (anti-PD-L1) treatment. In DNA form, the CDR3 reads TGCGCCAGCAGCCAAGATCTTTGGGCTAGCGGGAGGGCCGTCACCTACAATGAGCAGTTCTTC. This gives the protein CASSQDLWASGRAVTYNEQFF.